This T cell receptor beta chain was obtained from a study of blood T cells in healthy people across ages. For the second PCR, which ran for about 6 to 11 cycles, a sample-barcoded 5' primer and a J-beta primer mix were used. TCRdb passed the 5' RACE reads through MiXCR, listing each CDR3 protein once. This table has over 1,500,000 distinct CDR3 sequences, approximately 50% appearing once. In germline, CDR1 is MNHEY, CDR2 SVGAGI. Trimming pared 0 bases from V and 1 base from J, leaving 9 bases between. The CDR3 contains 15 residues. Isolated PBMCs totaled at least 7 million in each sample. The sample comprised blood. The source of this sequence is a woman between 40 and 55 years old in good health. The V and J genes are TRBV6-5 and TRBJ1-1; D is unresolved. The CDR3 loop reads CASSYSVVQNTEAFF. The CDR3 DNA reads as TGTGCCAGCAGTTACTCGGTTGTACAGAACACTGAAGCTTTCTTT.